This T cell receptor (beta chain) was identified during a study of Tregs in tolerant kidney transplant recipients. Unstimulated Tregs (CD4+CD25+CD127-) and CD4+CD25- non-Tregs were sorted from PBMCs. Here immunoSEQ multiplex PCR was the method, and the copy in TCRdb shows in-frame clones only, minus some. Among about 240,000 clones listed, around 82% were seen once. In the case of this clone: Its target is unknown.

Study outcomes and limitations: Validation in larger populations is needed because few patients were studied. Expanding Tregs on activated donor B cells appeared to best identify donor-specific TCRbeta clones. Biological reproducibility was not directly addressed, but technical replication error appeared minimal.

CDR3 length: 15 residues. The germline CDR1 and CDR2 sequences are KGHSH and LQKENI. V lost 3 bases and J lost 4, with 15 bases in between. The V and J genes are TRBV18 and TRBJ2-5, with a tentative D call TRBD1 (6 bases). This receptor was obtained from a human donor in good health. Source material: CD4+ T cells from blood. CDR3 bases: TGTGCCAGCTCACCCCAGGGGATTGGCCTAGAGACCCAGTACTTC. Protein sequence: CASSPQGIGLETQYF.